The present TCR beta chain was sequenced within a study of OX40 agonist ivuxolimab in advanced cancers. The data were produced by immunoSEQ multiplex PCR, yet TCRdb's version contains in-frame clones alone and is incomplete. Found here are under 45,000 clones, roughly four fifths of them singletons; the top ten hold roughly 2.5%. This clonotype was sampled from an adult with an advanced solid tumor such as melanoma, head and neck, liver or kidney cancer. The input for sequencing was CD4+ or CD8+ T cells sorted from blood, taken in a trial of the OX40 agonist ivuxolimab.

CDR3 amino acids: CASSLTGTVNQPQHF. CDR3 nucleotide sequence: TGTGCCAGCAGCTTGACCGGGACAGTTAATCAGCCCCAGCATTTT. The chain recombines TRBV7-3 with TRBJ1-5; 7 bases are a match to TRBD1. The germline gives CDR1 SGHTA, CDR2 FQGTGA. The CDR3 contains 15 residues. Losses at the gene ends were 3 bases for V and 4 bases for J; bases not matched to a gene: 6.